The sequence of this T cell receptor (beta chain) was determined in a study of CD8 T cells in Susac syndrome. It was with random hexamers that 0.5 to 1 ug RNA was reverse transcribed. TCRdb processed the immunoSEQ multiplex PCR reads anew with MiXCR; each CDR3 protein has one entry. The sample records some 260,000 distinct CDR3 sequences, about 85% being singletons. This clonotype has a single count. The V gene lost 1 base and the J gene lost 2 bases, with 14 bases spanning the gap. There are 15 residues in the CDR3. Germline assignment: CDR1 GTSNPN and CDR2 SVGIG (reference sequence). The clonotype originates from a human donor with multiple sclerosis. The chain employs TRBV30 and TRBJ2-5, with D possibly matching TRBD2 (6 bases). Source material: CD8+ T cells from PBMCs. CDR3 region: CAWSGLGRPQETQYF. The CDR3 DNA follows: TGTGCCTGGAGTGGACTAGGACGCCCACAAGAGACCCAGTACTTC.